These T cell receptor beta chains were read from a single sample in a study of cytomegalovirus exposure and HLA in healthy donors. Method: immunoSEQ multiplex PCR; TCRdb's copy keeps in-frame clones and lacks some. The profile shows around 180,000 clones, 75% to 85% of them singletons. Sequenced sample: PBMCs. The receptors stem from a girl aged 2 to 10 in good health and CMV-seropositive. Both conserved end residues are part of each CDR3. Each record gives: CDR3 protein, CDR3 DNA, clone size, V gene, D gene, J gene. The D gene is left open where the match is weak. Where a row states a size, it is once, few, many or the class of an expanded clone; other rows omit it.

CASSPTGYESRAFF | TGTGCCAGCTCACCAACGGGGTATGAGAGTCGAGCTTTCTTT | - | TRBV18 | - | TRBJ1-1
CASSPNLDYTGELFF | TGTGCCAGCAGCCCAAACCTTGACTACACCGGGGAGCTGTTTTTT | once | TRBV27 | - | TRBJ2-2
CAIRGLEAYTQYF | TGTGCCATCAGGGGACTAGAAGCATATACGCAGTATTTT | once | TRBV10-3 | TRBD2 | TRBJ2-3
CASSYSFGGAYEQYF | TGTGCCAGCAGTTACTCGTTTGGGGGGGCCTACGAGCAGTACTTC | few | TRBV6-5 | TRBD2 | TRBJ2-7
CASSSSGTQETQYF | TGTGCCAGTAGTAGTAGCGGAACCCAAGAGACCCAGTACTTC | - | TRBV19 | - | TRBJ2-5
CASSDSPYQPQHF | TGTGCCAGCAGTGACTCCCCATATCAGCCCCAGCATTTT | - | TRBV6-4 | - | TRBJ1-5
CASRTMTGTYEQYF | TGTGCCAGCAGGACGATGACAGGTACCTACGAGCAGTACTTC | - | TRBV7-8 | - | TRBJ2-7
CASSVEGNAGELGEQFF | TGTGCCAGCAGCGTAGAAGGAAATGCGGGAGAGCTCGGAGAGCAGTTCTTC | - | TRBV9 | TRBD2 | TRBJ2-1
CASGSGGNTGELFF | TGTGCTAGTGGCTCAGGGGGTAACACCGGGGAGCTGTTTTTT | few | TRBV12-5 | TRBD1 | TRBJ2-2
CATSGTGTDTDTQYF | TGTGCCACCTCGGGGACCGGGACAGACACAGATACGCAGTATTTT | - | TRBV6-6 | TRBD1 | TRBJ2-3
CASSASRRSEGPGEQYF | TGTGCCAGCAGTGCCTCCCGGCGTTCAGAGGGCCCGGGGGAGCAGTACTTC | few | TRBV28 | - | TRBJ2-7
CASSMGSYEQYF | TGTGCCAGCAGCATGGGCTCTTACGAGCAGTACTTC | - | TRBV11-3 | - | TRBJ2-7
CASSDSGLAAQETQYF | TGTGCCAGCAGTGACTCAGGACTAGCGGCACAAGAGACCCAGTACTTC | once | TRBV2 | TRBD2 | TRBJ2-5
CASSQDMGGDTEAFF | TGCGCCAGCAGCCAAGATATGGGAGGAGACACTGAAGCTTTCTTT | - | TRBV4-1 | - | TRBJ1-1
CASSLESRGADTQYF | TGTGCCAGCAGTTTAGAATCCCGGGGGGCAGATACGCAGTATTTT | - | TRBV27 | TRBD2 | TRBJ2-3